A single sample gave rise to the 29 T cell receptor beta chains below, sequenced in a study of long-term antiretroviral therapy in people with HIV. Samples were assayed with immunoSEQ v3.0 at survey level. Sequenced by immunoSEQ multiplex PCR; TCRdb stores in-frame clones only, minus some. The sample comprises under 20,000 clones, roughly four fifths of which are singletons, and about 16% rests with the top ten. Specimen: unsorted PBMCs, collected just before starting antiretroviral therapy. The receptors come from a middle-aged man with HIV.

This clone was seen a single time. The chain is built from TRBV5-1 and TRBJ2-1; D not resolved. Trimming pared 0 bases from V and 7 bases from J, leaving 5 bases between. The CDR3 consists of 12 residues. Looked up from germline, CDR1 is SGHRS and CDR2 is YFSETQ. CDR3 protein: CASSLGPNEQFF. DNA of the CDR3: TGCGCCAGCAGCTTGGGCCCAAATGAGCAGTTCTTC.

The rearrangement links TRBV5-1 to TRBJ2-1, with 11 bases identical to TRBD2. There are 18 residues in the CDR3. Germline CDR1 reads SGHRS; CDR2 reads YFSETQ. The V gene end was trimmed by 0 bases and the J gene end by 0 bases; junction bases not matched to a gene: 5. DNA for the CDR3: TGCGCCAGCAGCTTGGGACTAGCGGGGCTATCCTCCTACAATGAGCAGTTCTTC. Translation gives CASSLGLAGLSSYNEQFF.

This clone was seen a single time. The chain has TRBV9 and TRBJ1-3; maybe TRBD1 (6 bases). V shed 7 bases and J shed 0 bases, with 14 bases lying between them. This CDR3 is built from 15 residues. CDR1 is SGDLS, CDR2 YYNGEE, per germline. The CDR3 region has the DNA TGTGCCAGCGGGAGCCCGGGACACTCTGGAAACACCATATATTTT. It codes for CASGSPGHSGNTIYF.

The CDR3 region has the DNA TGTGCCAGCAGCTTGGGGAGACAGGGGAGGTACTACACCTTC. Translated: CASSLGRQGRYYTF. The chain has TRBV5-6 and TRBJ1-2, with TRBD1 matching over 8 bases. Trimming cost V 0 bases and J 10 bases; bases outside gene matches: 8. There are 14 residues in the CDR3. The germline gives CDR1 SGHDT, CDR2 YYEEEE.

The chain couples TRBV5-1 to TRBJ2-4, with D possibly TRBD2 on 6 matching bases. Germline loops: CDR1 SGHRS, CDR2 YFSETQ. V was cut by 1 base and J by 8 bases, with 16 bases left in between. There are 15 residues in the CDR3. In DNA form, the CDR3 reads TGCGCCAGCAGCTTGAATCTTGGTTCGGGGGACATTCAGTACTTC. Its protein is CASSLNLGSGDIQYF.

This clone qualifies as medium-sized. The V gene is TRBV11-1, the J gene TRBJ2-7; D unresolved. The V end was cut by 1 base, the J end by 2 bases, with 6 bases between. The CDR3 runs to 13 residues. Germline assignment: CDR1 SGHAT and CDR2 FQDESV (reference sequence). CDR3 sequence: CASSLVQTYEQYF. The DNA of the CDR3 is TGTGCCAGCAGCTTAGTCCAGACCTACGAGCAGTACTTC.

This clone is classed as medium-sized (0.01 to 0.1%). The rearrangement joins TRBV12-5 to TRBJ1-1, with D possibly TRBD1 on 6 matching bases. The CDR3 has 16 amino acids. Germline V gives CDR1 LGHNT, CDR2 FRNRAP. The V end was cut by 2 bases, the J end by 6 bases, with 19 bases between. The CDR3 is CASGLFQGRLFPEAFF. The CDR3, as DNA: TGTGCTAGTGGTTTGTTCCAGGGGAGGCTTTTCCCTGAAGCTTTCTTT.

The chain links TRBV6-5 to TRBJ2-3; D ambiguous. Between the trimmed V and J ends, which lost 0 bases and 1 base, there was a span of 5 bases. The CDR3 spans 14 residues. Germline CDR1 and CDR2: MNHEY and SVGAGI. The CDR3 protein is CASSYSQGTDTQYF. The CDR3 nucleotides are TGTGCCAGCAGTTACTCCCAGGGCACAGATACGCAGTATTTT.

J is TRBJ2-3 and V is TRBV15; D perhaps matches TRBD2 (5 bases). V dropped 0 bases and J dropped 5 bases, with 18 bases sitting between them. Per germline, CDR1 LNHNV and CDR2 YYDKDF (reference sequence). The CDR3 extends over 17 amino acids. The CDR3, as DNA: TGTGCCACCAGCAGAGATGGGAGAGTAGAGGAAGGAGATACGCAGTATTTT. It yields the protein CATSRDGRVEEGDTQYF.

The V gene is TRBV5-4, the J gene TRBJ1-1; D is ambiguous. The V end lost 5 bases, the J end lost 10 bases, and 18 bases lay between the germline ends. The CDR3 length is 13 residues. Germline CDR1 and CDR2: SGHNT and YYREEE (reference sequence). The chain's CDR3 is CASSFALGSGAFF. CDR3 sequence (DNA): TGTGCCAGCAGTTTTGCATTGGGGTCCGGAGCTTTCTTT.

This clone was counted between two and nine times. V and J are TRBV5-1 and TRBJ1-6; a weak D match, TRBD1 (5 bases). CDR3 length: 13 residues. Germline lookup yields CDR1 SGHRS and CDR2 YFSETQ. Trimming took off 4 bases at V and 6 bases at J, with 8 bases between the two ends. CDR3 sequence (DNA): TGCGCCAGCAGCGGGACCGCTAATTCACCCCTCCACTTT. Translating it yields CASSGTANSPLHF.

J is TRBJ2-3 and V is TRBV25-1, with 9 bases that match TRBD1. The germline gives CDR1 MGHDK, CDR2 SYGVNS. Trimming removed 5 bases from V and 4 bases from J; junction bases left unmatched: 10. CDR3 length: 16 amino acids. The CDR3: CASSPWTGESADTQYF. The CDR3 nucleotides read TGTGCCAGCAGTCCCTGGACAGGGGAATCCGCAGATACGCAGTATTTT.

V usage is TRBV6-5 and J usage is TRBJ2-1; a possible D gene is TRBD1 (6 bases). CDR3 length: 15 residues. Germline CDR1 and CDR2: MNHEY and SVGAGI. The ends were cut back, 5 bases at V and 0 bases at J, with 11 bases in the middle. The CDR3 DNA reads TGTGCCAGCAGTCGCGGACAGTCCTCCTACAATGAGCAGTTCTTC. This codes for CASSRGQSSYNEQFF.

This sequence joins TRBV2 and TRBJ1-4; a possible D gene is TRBD1 (6 bases). This CDR3 spans 15 amino acids. V dropped 4 bases and J dropped 5 bases, with 14 bases sitting between them. Germline loops: CDR1 SNHLY, CDR2 FYNNEI. The CDR3 protein is CASSGPTGLNEKLFF. The DNA for the CDR3 is TGTGCCAGCAGTGGCCCGACAGGCTTAAATGAAAAACTGTTTTTT.

The chain employs TRBV13 and TRBJ2-1; TRBD2 agrees at 9 bases. Trimming took 3 bases from V and 0 from J; bases not matched to a gene: 3. Germline V gives CDR1 PRHDT, CDR2 FYEKMQ (reference sequence). CDR3 size: 16 residues. This CDR3 reads CASSFSGRGSYNEQFF. CDR3 coding DNA: TGTGCCAGCAGCTTTAGCGGGAGAGGCTCCTACAATGAGCAGTTCTTC.

The chain combines TRBV7-2 with TRBJ1-2; D remains unclear. Germline V gene data show CDR1 as SGHTA and CDR2 as FQGNSA. V was clipped by 1 base and J by 1 base, with 7 bases between them. This CDR3 spans 14 amino acids. The CDR3 reads CASSLEGNNYGYTF. CDR3 in DNA: TGTGCCAGCAGCTTAGAAGGAAATAACTATGGCTACACCTTC.

With respect to this clone: Other DNA variants within this sample encode the same CDR3. The V call is TRBV4-2, the J call TRBJ2-5; 13 nucleotides align to TRBD2. Germline loops: CDR1 LGHNA, CDR2 YNFKEQ. CDR3 length equals 15 residues. J lost 4 bases, V lost 4 bases, and 3 bases had no gene match. The CDR3 coding sequence is TGTGCCAGCAGCCCTCGACTAGCGGGAGGAGAGACCCAGTACTTC. Translation: CASSPRLAGGETQYF.

Judged by abundance, this clone is large. V gene TRBV5-6 combines with J gene TRBJ2-7; TRBD2 might be the D (6 bases). The CDR3 loop spans 14 amino acids. Germline CDR1 and CDR2: SGHDT and YYEEEE. Trimming took off 4 bases at V and 3 bases at J, with 14 bases between the two ends. The CDR3 sequence: CASSQDPGVYEQYF. DNA of the CDR3: TGTGCCAGCAGCCAGGACCCGGGGGTCTACGAGCAGTACTTC.

The genes are TRBV10-2 and TRBJ2-1, with 8 bases aligning to TRBD2. Trimming at V came to 0 bases and at J to 3 bases, leaving 7 bases not matched to a gene. Germline V CDR1 and CDR2: WSHSY, SAAADI. The CDR3 length is 17 residues. The chain's CDR3 is CASSESYSGINYNEQFF. DNA of the CDR3: TGCGCCAGCAGTGAGTCGTATAGCGGGATTAACTACAATGAGCAGTTCTTC.

V gene TRBV19 combines with J gene TRBJ1-2, with TRBD1 as a possible D gene (6 bases). V shed 3 bases and J shed 8 bases, with 10 bases lying between them. The CDR3 runs 12 residues. Germline-derived CDR1 and CDR2 are LNHDA and SQIVND (reference sequence). CDR3 amino acids: CASSMTGVGYTF. CDR3 DNA: TGTGCCAGTAGTATGACAGGAGTCGGCTACACCTTC. The entire variable domain, with the rest obtained from reference TRBV19 and TRBJ1-2, is as follows: DGGITQSPKYLFRKEGQNVTLSCEQNLNHDAMYWYRQDPGQGLRLIYYSQIVNDFQKGDIAEGYSVSREKKESFPLTVTSAQKNPTAFYLCASSMTGVGYTFGSGTRLTVV.

By its share, this clone is medium-sized. The chain uses TRBV4-2 and TRBJ1-3; D unclear. The CDR3 is made up of 13 amino acids. V gave up 0 bases and J gave up 3 bases, with 3 bases separating them. CDR1 and CDR2 (germline): LGHNA, YNFKEQ. CDR3 protein: CASSQDRGNTIYF. The CDR3 DNA reads TGTGCCAGCAGCCAAGATCGTGGAAACACCATATATTTT.

This sequence joins TRBV29-1 and TRBJ1-1; tentatively, D is TRBD1 (6 bases). The germline gives CDR1 SQVTM, CDR2 ANQGSEA. V lost 3 bases and J 6 bases, leaving 8 bases between the germline ends. The CDR3 is 11 amino acids. CDR3 loop: CSVEGGPEAFF. The CDR3 region has the DNA TGCAGCGTTGAGGGGGGGCCTGAAGCTTTCTTT.

The chain recombines TRBV5-1 with TRBJ2-1; 10 bases are a match to TRBD1. The CDR3 length is 18 residues. CDR1 and CDR2 (germline): SGHRS, YFSETQ. The V gene end was trimmed by 1 base and the J gene end by 8 bases; junction bases not matched to a gene: 15. DNA of the CDR3: TGCGCCAGCAGCTTGCCCTTAGAGGGGACAGGGGAGTCGGATGAGCAGTTCTTC. It translates to CASSLPLEGTGESDEQFF.

The V call is TRBV11-2, the J call TRBJ2-1; no definite D call. V was pared by 0 bases and J by 8 bases, with 17 bases between. In germline, CDR1 is SGHAT, CDR2 FQNNGV. The CDR3 has 16 residues. CDR3: CASSLDLRVGVHEQFF. As DNA, the CDR3 is TGTGCCAGCAGCTTAGATTTACGCGTTGGGGTCCATGAGCAGTTCTTC.

By its share, this clone is large. V gene TRBV5-1 combines with J gene TRBJ2-1; TRBD2 matches 7 bases. This CDR3 has 13 amino acids. V lost 0 bases to trimming and J lost 14 bases; unmatched junction nucleotides: 8. Germline assignment: CDR1 SGHRS and CDR2 YFSETQ. CDR3 residues: CASSLDLTGGEFF. Here the CDR3 DNA reads TGCGCCAGCAGCTTGGATTTGACTGGGGGGGAGTTCTTC. Full variable domain (remainder filled in from reference TRBV5-1 and TRBJ2-1): KAGVTQTPRYLIKTRGQQVTLSCSPISGHRSVSWYQQTPGQGLQFLFEYFSETQRNKGNFPGRFSGRQFSNSRSEMNVSTLELGDSALYLCASSLDLTGGEFFGPGTRLTVL.

The J gene is TRBJ2-7, the V gene TRBV15; the match to TRBD2 covers 7 bases. J lost 0 bases, V lost 3 bases, and 11 bases had no gene match. The CDR3 has 17 amino acids. In germline, CDR1 is LNHNV, CDR2 YYDKDF (reference sequence). CDR3 amino acids: CATSRAFGGGPSYEQYF. The CDR3 nucleotides read TGTGCCACCAGCAGGGCCTTCGGCGGGGGACCCTCCTACGAGCAGTACTTC.

This sequence joins TRBV14 and TRBJ2-5; TRBD2 might be the D (6 bases). V was cut by 3 bases and J by 1 base, with 18 bases left in between. CDR3 length equals 17 residues. CDR1 is SGHDN and CDR2 is FVKESK in the germline V gene. CDR3 loop: CASSHPPALATQETQYF. The CDR3 bases are TGTGCCAGCAGCCACCCCCCGGCCCTAGCGACCCAAGAGACCCAGTACTTC.

This CDR3 reads CASSGGPGLNTEAFF. As DNA, the CDR3 is TGCGCCAGCAGTGGGGGGCCGGGTCTGAACACTGAAGCTTTCTTT. This sequence joins TRBV10-2 and TRBJ1-1; a possible D gene is TRBD1 (6 bases). From germline, CDR1 is WSHSY and CDR2 SAAADI. CDR3 length: 15 amino acids. Trimming removed 4 bases from V and 0 bases from J, with 12 bases in between.

The chain joins TRBV6-1 to TRBJ2-7; no reliable D call. The CDR3 covers 14 residues. From germline, CDR1 is MNHNS and CDR2 SASEGT. V gave up 10 bases and J gave up 3 bases, with 19 bases separating them. In DNA form, the CDR3 reads TGTGCCACCAGGCTCTACGGGCTGAACTACGAGCAGTACTTC. This codes for CATRLYGLNYEQYF.